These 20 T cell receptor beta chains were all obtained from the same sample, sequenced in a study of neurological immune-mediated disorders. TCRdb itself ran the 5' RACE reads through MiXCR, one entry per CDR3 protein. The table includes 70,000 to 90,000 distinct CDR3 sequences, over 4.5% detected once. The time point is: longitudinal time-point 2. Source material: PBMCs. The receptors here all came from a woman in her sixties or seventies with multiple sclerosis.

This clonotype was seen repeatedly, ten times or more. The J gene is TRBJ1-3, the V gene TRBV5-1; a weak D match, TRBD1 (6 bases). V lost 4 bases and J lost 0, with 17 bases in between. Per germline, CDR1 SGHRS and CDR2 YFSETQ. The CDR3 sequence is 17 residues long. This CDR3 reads CASSPGRDTHSGNTIYF. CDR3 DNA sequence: TGCGCCAGCAGCCCTGGCCGGGACACCCACTCTGGAAACACCATATATTTT.

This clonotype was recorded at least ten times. Written as DNA, the CDR3 is TGCGCCAGCAGCTTGGCGTCCTGGGAACCCGGTAATGAGCAGTTCTTC. Translation: CASSLASWEPGNEQFF. V usage is TRBV5-1 and J usage is TRBJ2-1; no definite D call. V was clipped by 0 bases and J by 7 bases, with 17 bases between them. Germline V gene sequence: CDR1 SGHRS, CDR2 YFSETQ. The CDR3 spans 16 residues. Full variable domain (remainder filled in from reference TRBV5-1 and TRBJ2-1): KAGVTQTPRYLIKTRGQQVTLSCSPISGHRSVSWYQQTPGQGLQFLFEYFSETQRNKGNFPGRFSGRQFSNSRSEMNVSTLELGDSALYLCASSLASWEPGNEQFFGPGTRLTVL.

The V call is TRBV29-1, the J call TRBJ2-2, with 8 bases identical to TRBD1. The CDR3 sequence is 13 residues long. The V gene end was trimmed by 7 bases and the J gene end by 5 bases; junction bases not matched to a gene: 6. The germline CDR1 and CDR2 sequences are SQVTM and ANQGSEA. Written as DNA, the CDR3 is TGCAGCGCGCAGGGGGCGAGGACCGGGGAGCTGTTTTTT. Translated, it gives CSAQGARTGELFF.

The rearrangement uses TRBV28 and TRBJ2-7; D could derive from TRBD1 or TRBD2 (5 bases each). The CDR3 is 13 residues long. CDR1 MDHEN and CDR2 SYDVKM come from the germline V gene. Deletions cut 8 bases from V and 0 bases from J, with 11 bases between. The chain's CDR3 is CASYTGGSYEQYF. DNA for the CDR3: TGTGCCAGCTATACTGGGGGCTCCTACGAGCAGTACTTC.

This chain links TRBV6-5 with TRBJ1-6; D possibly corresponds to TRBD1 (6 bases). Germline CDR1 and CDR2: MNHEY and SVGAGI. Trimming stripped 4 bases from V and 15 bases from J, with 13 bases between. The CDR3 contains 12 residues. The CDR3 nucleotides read TGTGCCAGCAGTTTTGCCCGACAGGACCTCCACTTT. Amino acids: CASSFARQDLHF.

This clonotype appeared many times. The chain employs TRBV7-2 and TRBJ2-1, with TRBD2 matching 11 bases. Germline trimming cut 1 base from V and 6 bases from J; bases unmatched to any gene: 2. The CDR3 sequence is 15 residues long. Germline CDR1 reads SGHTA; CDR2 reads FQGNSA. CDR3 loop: CASSLVAGGGNEQFF. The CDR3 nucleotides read TGTGCCAGCAGCTTAGTAGCGGGGGGGGGCAATGAGCAGTTCTTC.

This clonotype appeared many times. CDR3 nucleotides: TGCGCCAGCAGCCGAACGGGACAGGGGGCTGAAGCTTTCTTT. Protein: CASSRTGQGAEAFF. The chain employs TRBV5-1 and TRBJ1-1, with TRBD1 matching 11 bases. V shed 4 bases, J shed 6 bases, and the junction held 5 bases outside the gene matches. CDR1 SGHRS and CDR2 YFSETQ come from the germline V gene. The CDR3 is 14 amino acids.

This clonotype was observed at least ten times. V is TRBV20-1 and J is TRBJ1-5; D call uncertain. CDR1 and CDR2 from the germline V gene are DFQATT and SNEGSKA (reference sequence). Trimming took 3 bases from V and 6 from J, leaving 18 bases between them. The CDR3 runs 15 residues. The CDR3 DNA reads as TGCAGTGCTAGCGGCCCCGAAAACTTTATTCAGCCCCAGCATTTT. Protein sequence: CSASGPENFIQPQHF.

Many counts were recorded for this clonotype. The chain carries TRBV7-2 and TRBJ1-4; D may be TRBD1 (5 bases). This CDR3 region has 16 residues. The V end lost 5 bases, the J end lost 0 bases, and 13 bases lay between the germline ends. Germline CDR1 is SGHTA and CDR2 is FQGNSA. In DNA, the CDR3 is TGTGCCAGCAGCCCCGGGGACGGACCAACTAATGAAAAACTGTTTTTT. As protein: CASSPGDGPTNEKLFF.

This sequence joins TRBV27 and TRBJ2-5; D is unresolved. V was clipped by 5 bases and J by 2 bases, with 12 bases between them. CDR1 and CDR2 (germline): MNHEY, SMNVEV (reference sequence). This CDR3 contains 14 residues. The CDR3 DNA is TGTGCCAGCAGTCCGACCGACGGACAAGAGACCCAGTACTTC. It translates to CASSPTDGQETQYF.

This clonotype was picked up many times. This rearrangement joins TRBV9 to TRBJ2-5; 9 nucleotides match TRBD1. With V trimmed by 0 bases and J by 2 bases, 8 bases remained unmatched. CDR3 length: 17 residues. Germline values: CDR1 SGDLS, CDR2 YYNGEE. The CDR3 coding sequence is TGTGCCAGCAGCGTAGCTACTGCGGGACAGGGACAAGAGACCCAGTACTTC. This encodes CASSVATAGQGQETQYF.

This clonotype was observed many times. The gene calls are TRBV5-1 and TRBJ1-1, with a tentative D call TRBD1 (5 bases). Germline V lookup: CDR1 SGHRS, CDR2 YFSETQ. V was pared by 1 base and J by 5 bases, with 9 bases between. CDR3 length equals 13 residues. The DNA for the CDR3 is TGCGCCAGCAGCTTGATTGGGGGAACTGAAGCTTTCTTT. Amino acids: CASSLIGGTEAFF.

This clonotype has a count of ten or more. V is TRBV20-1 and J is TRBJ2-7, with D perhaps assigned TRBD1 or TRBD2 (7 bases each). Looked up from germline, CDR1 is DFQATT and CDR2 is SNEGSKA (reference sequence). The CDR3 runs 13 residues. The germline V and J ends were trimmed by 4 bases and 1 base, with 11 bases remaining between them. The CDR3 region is CSANRGGSYEQYF. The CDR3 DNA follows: TGCAGTGCTAACAGGGGAGGGTCCTACGAGCAGTACTTC.

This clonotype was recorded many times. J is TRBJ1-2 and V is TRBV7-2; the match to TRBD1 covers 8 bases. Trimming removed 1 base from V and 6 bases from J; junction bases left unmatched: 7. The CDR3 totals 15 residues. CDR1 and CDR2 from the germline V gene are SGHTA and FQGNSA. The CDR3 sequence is CASSLGDRGGDGYTF. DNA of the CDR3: TGTGCCAGCAGCTTAGGAGACAGGGGTGGGGATGGCTACACCTTC.

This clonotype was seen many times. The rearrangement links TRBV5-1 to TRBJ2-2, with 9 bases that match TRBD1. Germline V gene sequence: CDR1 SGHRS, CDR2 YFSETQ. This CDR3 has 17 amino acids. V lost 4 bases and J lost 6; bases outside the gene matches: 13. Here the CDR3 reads CASSLIPGQGISGELFF. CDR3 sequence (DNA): TGCGCCAGCAGCCTAATCCCGGGACAGGGTATCTCCGGGGAGCTGTTTTTT.

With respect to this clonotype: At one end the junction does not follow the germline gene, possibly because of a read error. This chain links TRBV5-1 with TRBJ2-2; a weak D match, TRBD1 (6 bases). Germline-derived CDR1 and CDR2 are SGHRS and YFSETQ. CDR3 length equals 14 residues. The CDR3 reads CASNATGNTGELFF. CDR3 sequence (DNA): TGTGCCAGCAACGCGACAGGGAACACCGGGGAGCTGTTTTTT.

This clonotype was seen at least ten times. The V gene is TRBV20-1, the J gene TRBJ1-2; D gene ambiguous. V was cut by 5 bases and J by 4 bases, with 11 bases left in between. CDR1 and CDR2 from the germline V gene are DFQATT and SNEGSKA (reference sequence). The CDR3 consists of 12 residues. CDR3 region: CSAPEQTYGYTF. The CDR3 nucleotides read TGCAGTGCTCCCGAACAAACCTATGGCTACACCTTC.

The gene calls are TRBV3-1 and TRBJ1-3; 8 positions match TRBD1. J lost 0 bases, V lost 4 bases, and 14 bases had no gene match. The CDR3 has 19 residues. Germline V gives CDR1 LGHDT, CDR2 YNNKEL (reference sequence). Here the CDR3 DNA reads TGTGCCAGCAGCCTATACCCTGGGACAGGATCTGTCTCTGGAAACACCATATATTTT. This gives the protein CASSLYPGTGSVSGNTIYF. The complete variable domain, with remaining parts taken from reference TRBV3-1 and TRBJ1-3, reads DTAVSQTPKYLVTQMGNDKSIKCEQNLGHDTMYWYKQDSKKFLKIMFSYNNKELIINETVPNRFSPKSPDKAHLNLHINSLELGDSAVYFCASSLYPGTGSVSGNTIYFGEGSWLTVV.

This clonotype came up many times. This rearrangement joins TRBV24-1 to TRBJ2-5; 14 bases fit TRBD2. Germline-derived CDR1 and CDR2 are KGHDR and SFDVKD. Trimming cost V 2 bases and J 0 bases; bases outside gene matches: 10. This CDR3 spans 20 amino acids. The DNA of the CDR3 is TGTGCCACCAGTGATTGGGGGACTAGCGGGGGCCCCAGGCACCAAGAGACCCAGTACTTC. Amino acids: CATSDWGTSGGPRHQETQYF.

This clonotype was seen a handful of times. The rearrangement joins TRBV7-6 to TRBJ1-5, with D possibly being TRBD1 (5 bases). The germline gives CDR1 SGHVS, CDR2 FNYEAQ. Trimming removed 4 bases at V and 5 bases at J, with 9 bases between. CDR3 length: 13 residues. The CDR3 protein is CASSSDSDQPQHF. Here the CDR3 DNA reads TGTGCCAGCAGCTCCGACAGTGATCAGCCCCAGCATTTT. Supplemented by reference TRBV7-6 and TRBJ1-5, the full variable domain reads GAGVSQSPRYKVTKRGQDVALRCDPISGHVSLYWYRQALGQGPEFLTYFNYEAQQDKSGLPNDRFSAERPEGSISTLTIQRTEQRDSAMYRCASSSDSDQPQHFGDGTRLSIL.